These 9 T cell receptor beta chains came from one sample sequenced in a study of blood T cell repertoires in COVID-19. This table comes from immunoSEQ multiplex PCR, and its TCRdb copy is limited to in-frame clones, with some not included. The data hold about 160,000 clones, with about 91% observed a single time. What was sequenced was peripheral blood. Receptors were obtained from a woman between 55 and 75 years old who had recovered from COVID-19.

This sequence joins TRBV2 and TRBJ1-1; 8 bases fit TRBD1. The germline V gene has CDR1 SNHLY and CDR2 FYNNEI. Unmatched junction bases numbered 4, after V lost 8 bases and J lost 2 bases. The CDR3 has 13 amino acids. The CDR3 region has the DNA TGTGCCAGCGAGGGACAGGCTAACACTGAAGCTTTCTTT. Its translation: CASEGQANTEAFF.

V usage is TRBV7-6 and J usage is TRBJ1-5; 8 nucleotides line up with TRBD1. The length of the CDR3 is 15 residues. V shed 3 bases, J shed 2 bases, and the junction held 3 bases outside the gene matches. From germline, CDR1 is SGHVS and CDR2 FNYEAQ. The CDR3 protein is CASSLAQGGNQPQHF. The CDR3, as DNA: TGTGCCAGCAGCTTGGCACAGGGGGGCAATCAGCCCCAGCATTTT. The full variable domain, in which reference TRBV7-6 and TRBJ1-5 provide the parts outside the CDR3, is GAGVSQSPRYKVTKRGQDVALRCDPISGHVSLYWYRQALGQGPEFLTYFNYEAQQDKSGLPNDRFSAERPEGSISTLTIQRTEQRDSAMYRCASSLAQGGNQPQHFGDGTRLSIL.

The V gene is TRBV12-3 or TRBV12-4, the J gene TRBJ2-7; 8 bases map to TRBD2. The CDR3 length is 13 residues. J gave up 8 bases and V 4 bases, and 7 bases lay outside the gene matches. CDR3 bases: TGTGCCAGCAGTTCCCTGGGCGGGGGGCAGCAGTACTTC. Amino acids: CASSSLGGGQQYF.

This chain connects TRBV6-4 to TRBJ2-1, with D unresolved. The CDR3 contains 17 residues. V lost 0 bases to trimming and J lost 0 bases, with 12 bases between them. In germline, CDR1 is MRHNA, CDR2 SNTAGT. CDR3 amino acids: CASSDSGQPSSYNEQFF. DNA of the CDR3: TGTGCCAGCAGTGACTCTGGGCAGCCCAGCTCCTACAATGAGCAGTTCTTC.

The rearrangement links TRBV5-1 to TRBJ2-1; TRBD1 matches at 9 bases. Germline trimming cut 0 bases from V and 9 bases from J; bases unmatched to any gene: 1. Germline V CDR1 and CDR2: SGHRS, YFSETQ. CDR3 size: 13 residues. The CDR3 is CASSLGTGVEQFF. The CDR3 DNA reads as TGCGCCAGCAGCTTGGGGACAGGGGTTGAGCAGTTCTTC.

CDR3 coding DNA: TGTGCCAGTAGTAACGGGGACAGGAGATCCTACAATGAGCAGTTCTTC. Translation: CASSNGDRRSYNEQFF. The rearrangement joins TRBV19 to TRBJ2-1; the match to TRBD1 covers 8 bases. Germline CDR1 LNHDA, CDR2 SQIVND (reference sequence). The trim removed 4 bases at V and 1 base at J, leaving 6 bases unmatched. This CDR3 contains 16 residues. The variable domain in full, completed from reference TRBV19 and TRBJ2-1, reads DGGITQSPKYLFRKEGQNVTLSCEQNLNHDAMYWYRQDPGQGLRLIYYSQIVNDFQKGDIAEGYSVSREKKESFPLTVTSAQKNPTAFYLCASSNGDRRSYNEQFFGPGTRLTVL.

V usage is TRBV5-6 and J usage is TRBJ1-2; D gene unclear. Trimming pared 4 bases from V and 0 bases from J, leaving 16 bases between. The CDR3 is 16 residues long. Germline V gene sequence: CDR1 SGHDT, CDR2 YYEEEE. The DNA for the CDR3 is TGTGCCAGCAGCCCCCGATATACTGAACCTAACTATGGCTACACCTTC. The encoded protein is CASSPRYTEPNYGYTF.

This chain links TRBV12-3 or TRBV12-4 with TRBJ1-1; D not certain. The ends were cut back, 3 bases at V and 6 bases at J, with 11 bases in the middle. There are 13 residues in the CDR3. Here the CDR3 DNA reads TGTGCCAGCAGTTTGGAGGACGGCGCTGAAGCTTTCTTT. Its translation is CASSLEDGAEAFF.

The rearrangement uses TRBV5-1 and TRBJ1-2; 8 bases match TRBD1. Trimming at V came to 4 bases and at J to 8 bases, leaving 7 bases not matched to a gene. Germline V CDR1 and CDR2: SGHRS, YFSETQ. The CDR3 length is 13 residues. In DNA, the CDR3 is TGCGCCAGCAGCAAGACAGGGGAAGACGGCTACACCTTC. The encoded protein is CASSKTGEDGYTF. Complete variable domain (other parts from reference TRBV5-1 and TRBJ1-2): KAGVTQTPRYLIKTRGQQVTLSCSPISGHRSVSWYQQTPGQGLQFLFEYFSETQRNKGNFPGRFSGRQFSNSRSEMNVSTLELGDSALYLCASSKTGEDGYTFGSGTRLTVV.